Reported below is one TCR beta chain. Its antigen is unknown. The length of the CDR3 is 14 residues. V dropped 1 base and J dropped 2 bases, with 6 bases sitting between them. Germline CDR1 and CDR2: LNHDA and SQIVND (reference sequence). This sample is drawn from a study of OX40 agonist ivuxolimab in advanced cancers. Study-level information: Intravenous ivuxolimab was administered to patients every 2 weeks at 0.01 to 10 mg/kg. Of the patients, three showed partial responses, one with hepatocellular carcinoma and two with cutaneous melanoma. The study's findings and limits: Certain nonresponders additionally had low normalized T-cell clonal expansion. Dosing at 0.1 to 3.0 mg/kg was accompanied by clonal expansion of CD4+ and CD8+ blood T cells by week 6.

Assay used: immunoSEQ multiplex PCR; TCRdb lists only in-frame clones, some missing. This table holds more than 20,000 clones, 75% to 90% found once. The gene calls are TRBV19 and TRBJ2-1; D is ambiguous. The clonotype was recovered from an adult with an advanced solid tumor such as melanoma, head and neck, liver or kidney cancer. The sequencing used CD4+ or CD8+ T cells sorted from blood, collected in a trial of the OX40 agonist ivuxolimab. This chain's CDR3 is CASSIGLAYNEQFF. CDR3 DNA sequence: TGTGCCAGTAGTATAGGTCTAGCCTACAATGAGCAGTTCTTC.